This T cell receptor beta chain was sequenced for a study of T cells in Graves' hyperthyroidism and ophthalmopathy. Study information: Peripheral blood was taken when the disease was first diagnosed, before any treatment began.

CDR3 length: 14 residues. Germline assignment: CDR1 DFQATT and CDR2 SNEGSKA (reference sequence). The germline V and J ends were trimmed by 8 bases and 0 bases, with 16 bases remaining between them. What was amplified from RNA transcripts were TCR beta CDR3 regions. The HTBI primer set was used in a first-round RT-PCR of the TCR CDR3. In TCRdb, the multiplex PCR reads were re-called with MiXCR into one record per CDR3 protein. The top ten clones hold more than 65% of a sample with roughly 130,000 distinct CDR3 sequences, approximately 20% of them seen once. Reasons for excluding patients were uncontrolled infection, other autoimmune disease, pregnancy or lactation. PBMCs were collected from an approximately 10 ml volume of fresh peripheral blood.

This sequence originates from a woman between 50 and 59 years old with Graves' hyperthyroidism that later progressed to Graves' ophthalmopathy. The chain combines TRBV20-1 with TRBJ1-2, with D tentatively TRBD1 (5 bases). Material for sequencing was blood. The CDR3 sequence: CSPAGLSTNYGYTF. The DNA for the CDR3 is TGCAGTCCGGCGGGACTCTCGACTAACTATGGCTACACCTTC.